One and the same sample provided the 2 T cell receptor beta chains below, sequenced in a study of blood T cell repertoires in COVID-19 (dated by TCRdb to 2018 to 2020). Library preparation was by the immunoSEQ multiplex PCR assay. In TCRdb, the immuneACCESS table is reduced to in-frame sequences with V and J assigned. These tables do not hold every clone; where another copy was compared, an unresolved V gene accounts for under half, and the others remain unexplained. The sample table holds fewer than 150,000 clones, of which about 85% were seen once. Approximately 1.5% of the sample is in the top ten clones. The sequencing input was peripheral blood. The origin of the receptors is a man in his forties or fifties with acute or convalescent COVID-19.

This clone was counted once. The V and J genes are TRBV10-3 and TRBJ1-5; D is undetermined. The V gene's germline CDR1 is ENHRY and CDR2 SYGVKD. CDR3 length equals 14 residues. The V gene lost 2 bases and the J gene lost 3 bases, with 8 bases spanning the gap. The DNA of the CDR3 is TGTGCCATCAGTGAGCGGGAAGCCAATCAGCCCCAGCATTTT. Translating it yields CAISEREANQPQHF.

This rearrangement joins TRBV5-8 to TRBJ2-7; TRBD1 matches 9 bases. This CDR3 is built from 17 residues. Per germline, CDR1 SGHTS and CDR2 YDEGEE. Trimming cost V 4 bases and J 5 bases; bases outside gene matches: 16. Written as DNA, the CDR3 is TGTGCCAGCAGCCGTAAACCCGGGACAGGGAGAGTGGACGAGCAGTACTTC. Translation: CASSRKPGTGRVDEQYF.